Sequencing of this T cell receptor beta chain was carried out in a study of OX40 agonist ivuxolimab in advanced cancers. Only a few counts were recorded for this clone. Germline V gives CDR1 SGHAT, CDR2 FQNNGV. V gave up 1 base and J gave up 4 bases, with 7 bases separating them. CDR3 size: 13 residues. Clones were read by immunoSEQ multiplex PCR, and TCRdb kept only the in-frame ones, dropping some. Here the sample spans 66,000 or so clones, 85% being singletons. This specimen was CD4+ or CD8+ T cells sorted from blood, taken in a trial of the OX40 agonist ivuxolimab. The receptor was isolated from an adult with an advanced solid tumor such as melanoma, head and neck, liver or kidney cancer. This sequence joins TRBV11-2 and TRBJ1-2; no definite D call. The DNA for the CDR3 is TGTGCCAGCAGCTTAGGTCGCGGCTATGGCTACACCTTC. Translated: CASSLGRGYGYTF.